This entry is about one T cell receptor (beta chain). This entry comes from a study of cytomegalovirus exposure and HLA in healthy donors. V lost 4 bases, J lost 6 bases, and 6 bases stayed unmatched. The CDR3 loop spans 14 amino acids. Germline values: CDR1 SGHDT, CDR2 YYEEEE. Researchers ran the PCR with 60 Vbeta and 13 Jbeta primers. Repertoires were generated with immunoSEQ multiplex PCR, while TCRdb's copy carries only in-frame clones and drops some. The table has some 200,000 clones, approximately 79% seen once. This chain joins TRBV5-6 and TRBJ1-5; TRBD1 matches 8 bases. Material for sequencing was PBMCs. The receptor's source is a girl aged 5-17 years in good health and CMV-seropositive. The CDR3 loop is CASSARGLVQPQHF. As DNA, the CDR3 is TGTGCCAGCAGCGCCAGGGGGCTGGTTCAGCCCCAGCATTTT.